A single sample is the source of the 5 T cell receptor beta chains below, sequenced in a study of graft-versus-host responses after intestinal transplantation. Repertoires were generated with immunoSEQ multiplex PCR, while TCRdb's copy carries only in-frame clones and drops some. The sample includes roughly 97,000 clones, 90% of them seen just once. The source was PBMCs, collected around 68 weeks after intestinal transplant. Receptor source: a human patient who received an intestinal transplant, so some T cells may come from the graft donor.

The count of this clone is one. The chain recombines TRBV5-1 with TRBJ1-1; TRBD1 is a possible D gene (5 bases). Per germline, CDR1 SGHRS and CDR2 YFSETQ. V was shortened by 5 bases and J by 2 bases, with 10 bases between the two germline ends. The CDR3 totals 13 residues. This CDR3 reads CASRGGPNTEAFF. The CDR3 DNA reads as TGCGCCAGCAGGGGGGGACCAAACACTGAAGCTTTCTTT.

The chain carries TRBV5-4 and TRBJ1-6; the D is unclear. Germline CDR1 is SGHNT and CDR2 is YYREEE (reference sequence). Trimming cost V 1 base and J 5 bases, with 4 bases left between them. The CDR3 spans 13 residues. The CDR3 bases are TGTGCCAGCAGCTTGCCAGATAATTCACCCCTCCACTTT. Translated: CASSLPDNSPLHF.

Here the CDR3 DNA reads TGTGCATTGGGACAGGAGCTATCTAACTATGGCTACACCTTC. It translates to CALGQELSNYGYTF. The chain carries TRBV25-1 and TRBJ1-2; TRBD1 matches at 8 bases. This CDR3 has 14 amino acids. Germline V gene data show CDR1 as MGHDK and CDR2 as SYGVNS.

J is TRBJ1-1 and V is TRBV11-2, with 8 bases that match TRBD1. Germline lookup yields CDR1 SGHAT and CDR2 FQNNGV. The CDR3 has 13 amino acids. With 5 bases clipped from V and 5 bases from J, the junction kept 4 bases outside the gene matches. The CDR3 DNA follows: TGTGCCAGCAGCCCACAGGGGGGGACTGAAGCTTTCTTT. Translation gives CASSPQGGTEAFF.

This chain uses TRBV4-1 with TRBJ2-1; D is ambiguous. The CDR3 has 14 amino acids. CDR1 MGHRA and CDR2 YSYEKL come from the germline V gene. Trimming stripped 1 base from V and 9 bases from J, with 13 bases between. CDR3 residues: CASSQGVSVGEQFF. The CDR3 DNA follows: TGCGCCAGCAGCCAAGGCGTGTCAGTTGGTGAGCAGTTCTTC.